The 16 T cell receptor beta chains reported below all come from one sample, sequenced in a study of cytomegalovirus exposure and HLA in healthy donors. 60 Vbeta and 13 Jbeta primers were used in PCR. Method: immunoSEQ multiplex PCR; TCRdb's copy keeps in-frame clones and lacks some. The sample carries roughly 100,000 clones, around 72% recorded once. The sequencing input was PBMCs. The receptors stem from a man aged 25-45 years in good health and CMV-seronegative.

Comment on this clone: Other DNA sequences from this sample encode an identical CDR3 as well. This chain links TRBV5-1 with TRBJ2-7, with 7 bases matching TRBD1. Germline V CDR1 and CDR2: SGHRS, YFSETQ. The CDR3 is made up of 15 amino acids. V shed 5 bases and J 3 bases; nucleotides not matched to a gene: 11. The CDR3 DNA reads TGCGCCAGCAGAGGACAGGCTCAACCGTTCTACGAGCAGTACTTC. It translates to CASRGQAQPFYEQYF. Supplemented by reference TRBV5-1 and TRBJ2-7, the full variable domain reads KAGVTQTPRYLIKTRGQQVTLSCSPISGHRSVSWYQQTPGQGLQFLFEYFSETQRNKGNFPGRFSGRQFSNSRSEMNVSTLELGDSALYLCASRGQAQPFYEQYFGPGTRLTVT.

The rearrangement uses TRBV4-1 and TRBJ2-3; no clear D gene. V was trimmed by 0 bases and J by 4 bases, leaving 8 bases between them. The CDR3 is 14 residues long. From germline, CDR1 is MGHRA and CDR2 YSYEKL. The CDR3 loop is CASSQDQRSDTQYF. In nucleotides, the CDR3 is TGCGCCAGCAGCCAAGATCAGCGCTCAGATACGCAGTATTTT.

The chain combines TRBV18 with TRBJ1-5; 10 bases line up with TRBD1. This CDR3 is built from 17 residues. Germline V gives CDR1 KGHSH, CDR2 LQKENI. The V gene end was trimmed by 5 bases and the J gene end by 1 base; junction bases not matched to a gene: 8. CDR3 bases: TGTGCCAGCTCATCGCTTAGGACAGGGGGGAGCAATCAGCCCCAGCATTTT. Amino acids: CASSSLRTGGSNQPQHF.

The chain recombines TRBV6-5 with TRBJ1-1; possible D gene TRBD1, 6 bases. Germline loops: CDR1 MNHEY, CDR2 SVGAGI. The V gene lost 6 bases and the J gene lost 3 bases, with 14 bases spanning the gap. The CDR3 extends over 14 amino acids. The CDR3 nucleotides are TGTGCCAGCAGCCTCAGACAGGAACACACTGAAGCTTTCTTT. It codes for CASSLRQEHTEAFF.

Concerning this clone: At one boundary the junction diverges from the germline segment, which might be a read error. V and J are TRBV29-1 and TRBJ2-7; 10 bases line up with TRBD1. This CDR3 has 13 residues. Germline V CDR1 and CDR2: SQVTM, ANQGSEA. In DNA, the CDR3 is TGCAGCGTCCAAGGACAGGGGGGCCACGAGCAGCACTTC. It codes for CSVQGQGGHEQHF.

The rearrangement joins TRBV30 to TRBJ2-2; no reliable D call. The CDR3 runs 12 residues. Germline values: CDR1 GTSNPN, CDR2 SVGIG (reference sequence). The V end was cut by 5 bases, the J end by 2 bases, with 6 bases between. CDR3 DNA sequence: TGTGCCTGGGGTAGTAACACCGGGGAGCTGTTTTTT. It is translated as CAWGSNTGELFF.

This clone was detected once. V and J are TRBV6-6 and TRBJ2-2; 8 bases match TRBD2. The CDR3 extends over 14 amino acids. With V trimmed by 6 bases and J by 5 bases, 5 bases remained unmatched. The germline V gene has CDR1 MNHNY and CDR2 SVGAGI (reference sequence). The CDR3 nucleotides read TGTGCCAGCAGACCCACGGGGGGGACCGGGGAGCTGTTTTTT. Translated, it gives CASRPTGGTGELFF.

This clone showed up just a few times. CDR3 protein: CASSDREDTEAFF. Here the CDR3 DNA reads TGTGCCAGCAGTGACAGGGAAGACACTGAAGCTTTCTTT. This chain uses TRBV2 with TRBJ1-1, with D possibly TRBD1 on 5 matching bases. This CDR3 contains 13 residues. Germline-derived CDR1 and CDR2 are SNHLY and FYNNEI. Trimming took 3 bases from V and 3 from J, leaving 8 bases between them.

The rearrangement uses TRBV5-1 and TRBJ2-5; D remains ambiguous. The J call is uncertain, as TRBJ2-7 better fits the DNA end. Germline values: CDR1 SGHRS, CDR2 YFSETQ. CDR3 length: 14 amino acids. CDR3: CASSSSTRPYEQYF. The CDR3 nucleotides read TGCGCCAGCAGCAGTTCGACTCGCCCCTACGAGCAGTACTTC.

This clone appeared a few times. This rearrangement joins TRBV7-2 to TRBJ2-1; TRBD2 aligns across 9 bases. The CDR3 contains 15 residues. The V and J ends lost 2 bases and 7 bases, in that order; junction bases with no gene match: 6. CDR1 and CDR2 (germline): SGHTA, FQGNSA. The DNA of the CDR3 is TGTGCCAGCAGCTTATCTAGCGGGAAGAGGAATGAGCAGTTCTTC. This codes for CASSLSSGKRNEQFF.

The chain combines TRBV7-9 with TRBJ2-3; TRBD1 is a possible D gene (7 bases). This CDR3 region has 15 residues. Germline-derived CDR1 and CDR2 are SEHNR and FQNEAQ (reference sequence). V lost 5 bases and J 4 bases, leaving 16 bases between the germline ends. The CDR3 DNA reads as TGTGCCAGCAGCCGACAGGGAGGTGCGGCAGATACGCAGTATTTT. Translating gives CASSRQGGAADTQYF.

Of note for this clone: The junction departs from germline at one end; a sequencing error may be responsible. The same CDR3 also results from other DNA sequences found in this sample. The V call is TRBV27, the J call TRBJ2-7, with D perhaps matching TRBD1 (6 bases). The CDR3 runs to 14 residues. Germline V CDR1 and CDR2: MNHEY, SMNVEV (reference sequence). CDR3: CATQSGTSSYEQYF. In nucleotides, the CDR3 is TGTGCCACCCAATCCGGGACATCTTCCTACGAGCAGTACTTT.

V and J are TRBV15 and TRBJ2-2, with 8 bases lining up with TRBD2. The CDR3 extends over 16 amino acids. J gave up 5 bases and V 0 bases, and 5 bases lay outside the gene matches. The germline CDR1 and CDR2 sequences are LNHNV and YYDKDF (reference sequence). CDR3 nucleotide sequence: TGTGCCACCAGCAGAGATTCGGGAGGGGAGACCGGGGAGCTGTTTTTT. It translates to CATSRDSGGETGELFF.

The CDR3 DNA sequence: TGCAGTGCTCGCCAAGAGACCCAGTACTTC. This translates into CSARQETQYF. The genes are TRBV20-1 and TRBJ2-5; D unclear. CDR1 and CDR2 (germline): DFQATT, SNEGSKA (reference sequence). Trimming cost V 5 bases and J 1 base, with 2 bases left between them. CDR3 length: 10 residues.

J is TRBJ1-5 and V is TRBV12-5; D gene uncertain. CDR3 size: 12 residues. Per the germline V gene, CDR1 is LGHNT and CDR2 is FRNRAP. Trimming took off 4 bases at V and 6 bases at J, with 7 bases between the two ends. CDR3 nucleotide sequence: TGTGCTAGTGGTTCGGGGTCTCAGCCCCAGCATTTT. It encodes CASGSGSQPQHF. Full variable domain (rest looked up from reference TRBV12-5 and TRBJ1-5): DARVTQTPRHKVTEMGQEVTMRCQPILGHNTVFWYRQTMMQGLELLAYFRNRAPLDDSGMPKDRFSAEMPDATLATLKIQPSEPRDSAVYFCASGSGSQPQHFGDGTRLSIL.

The rearrangement uses TRBV2 and TRBJ2-5; a possible D gene is TRBD1 (5 bases). V lost 11 bases, J lost 0 bases, and 13 bases lay in between. The germline gives CDR1 SNHLY, CDR2 FYNNEI. The CDR3 runs 13 residues. The CDR3 loop reads CAGAMGYQETQYF. The CDR3 bases are TGTGCCGGGGCTATGGGGTACCAAGAGACCCAGTACTTC.